The present entry profiles one T cell receptor beta chain with its context. Its antigen specificity is not known. Base qualities are not at hand, and no much larger clone is one base apart. There are 17 amino acids in the CDR3, from cysteine to phenylalanine inclusive. Solely the CDR3 DNA is kept, with 51 bases framed from the first base. Sequences SGHVS (CDR1) and FQNEAQ (CDR2) are obtained from the germline V gene. Clipping removes 1 base from V and 5 bases from J, with 8 as the unmatched junction base count. This entry belongs to a study of cytomegalovirus exposure and HLA in healthy donors (dated 2017 in TCRdb). For context, the study as a whole: In an earlier analysis of about 560 of the donors, 276 Gb of sequence data and 90 million to 120 million unique TCR beta sequences from 150 million to 200 million T cells were reported. About 280 gigabases of sequencing data and roughly 90 million unique TCR sequences were included in an early release covering several hundred HLA-typed donors. The genetic ancestry cluster associated with self-reported Caucasian donors included 81% of the 300 to 450 genotyped donors. The study was designed to test whether signatures of past pathogen exposure could be identified by cataloging public T cell receptors. The study used immunosequencing to profile the T cell repertoires of more than 650 subjects and linked those repertoires to cytomegalovirus serostatus. In addition to the first cohort of approximately 670 subjects, a separate validation cohort of 100 to 150 different subjects was used. To predict cytomegalovirus infection status, the study combined high-throughput TCR immunosequencing, statistical association of individual TCRs with disease status, and machine learning. A later analysis re-examined previously published TCR beta repertoires from just over 650 donors and added high-resolution HLA genotyping to investigate patterns of TCR occurrence. Rather than using new phenotypic data, the later analysis identified candidate immune exposures from TCR beta sequences and from how often those sequences occurred across donors. An earlier analysis of roughly 600 of the donors used high-throughput TCR beta sequencing to judge whether each TCR beta V gene segment behaved as functional or pseudogenic. Donor age, sex, ethnicity and CMV serostatus were compiled alongside the repertoire data. In a later genetic analysis, genome-wide SNP genotypes for about 55% of the roughly 700 donors were used, and that subset was treated as a discovery cohort. All discovery cohort repertoires had been generated using a single sequencing platform. HLA typing included class I and class II loci at four-digit resolution. Typing coverage varied by locus: about 620-630 donors for A, B, C, DRB1 and DQB1; roughly 510 for DQA1; approximately 610 for DPA1; roughly 470 for DPB1. Because of strong linkage in the cohort, roughly five DR-DQ haplotypes were treated as single units for association and clustering. Among 300 to 450 genotyped donors of the cohort, an average of approximately 240,000 unique TCR beta nucleotide sequences were sequenced per donor, roughly a sixth of them non-productive.

In total, roughly 670 healthy bone marrow donors made up the cohort. Cohort members were all nominally healthy when sampled, although unrecorded immune exposures were likely present. The donor tested CMV seropositive, placing the donor among the 250 to 350 seropositive members of the cohort. Every donor gave a peripheral blood sample, and the peripheral blood mononuclear cells from that sample were used for TCR beta sequencing. The Qiagen DNeasy Blood Extraction Kit was used to extract genomic DNA from the blood cell samples. To prepare the library, the immunoSEQ multiplex PCR assay was applied. For the multiplex PCR, a mixture combining 60 forward primers for TCR Vbeta segments and 13 reverse primers for TCR Jbeta segments was used. The CDR3 region of rearranged TCR beta genes was amplified from genomic DNA with a multiplex PCR assay. The amplified TCR beta libraries were sequenced on the Illumina HiSeq System as 87-base-pair reads. The source study handled its data this way. A later analysis counted approximately 76 million unique TCR beta chains across the 690 or so repertoires, and 10 million to 12 million of these chains were shared by at least two donors. To remove PCR and sequencing errors, raw reads were error-corrected and collapsed into unique sequences using a nearest-neighbor algorithm that merged closely related sequences. CDR3 sequences were aligned to IMGT reference sequences to assign V, D and J gene segments. For a sequence to be retained, at least a six-nucleotide match to both a V gene segment and a J gene segment was required. A rearrangement counted as productive if the CDR3 had no stop codons and remained in frame with V and J, and every other rearrangement counted as non-productive. Following IMGT convention, CDR3 was defined as the stretch from the second conserved V-encoded cysteine up to the conserved J-encoded phenylalanine. In an earlier analysis of roughly 580 of the donors, sequences lacking an unambiguous match to a single V gene segment were excluded. In an earlier analysis of roughly 600 of the donors, a V segment was called functional when productive rearrangements were above 56.7%, and segregating when the standard deviation between donors exceeded 5%. A statistical classification framework was developed to diagnose cytomegalovirus status using the catalog of TCR beta chain sequences. A later analysis assigned V and J genes by comparing TCR nucleotide sequences with IMGT/GENE-DB human TR gene sequences. Using the TCRdist pipeline, a later analysis assigned CDR3 sequences along with most-parsimonious VDJ recombination scenarios. A later analysis defined each TCR beta chain by its CDR3 amino acid sequence plus V-gene family, and excluded reads lacking a unique V-gene family. As a way to deal with suspected cross-contamination and a sequencing artifact, a later analysis dropped nearly 600 nucleotide sequences that were highly shared and had low generation probability. For each public chain, a later analysis derived a clonal expansion index from normalized ranks of inferred template counts within each repertoire. In a later analysis, generation probabilities were computed with a VDJ recombination model fitted to out-of-frame rearrangements, and the resulting probabilities were checked against IGoR. A later analysis scored TCR-TCR, TCR-HLA and TCR-CMV co-occurrence with hypergeometric tests, applying a repertoire-size bias correction to TCR pairs. In a later analysis, false discovery rates were estimated by permuting HLA or CMV assignments 20 times. A later analysis grouped co-occurring TCRs with DBSCAN, adding TCRdist sequence similarity when clustering within HLA-allele-positive subsets. Repertoires with fewer than 30,000 or more than 120,000 public chains, plus five repertoires with anomalous nucleotide sharing, were excluded from co-occurrence clustering. Held by TCRdb, this immuneACCESS table contains in-frame sequences only and omits some clones. Under half of the omission traces to an unresolved V gene where checked; the cause of the rest is unknown. D and trimming were read from the DNA, whereas the V and J calls and clone size are those reported in that table. In this sample the table shows 90,000 or so clones, around 82% of which occur a single time. The ten largest clones add up to nearly 3.5% of the sample.

Results and caveats for the whole study, not just this receptor: Most CMV-associated TCR beta chains appeared to be HLA-restricted in a later analysis, and the HLA associations seemed to be driven largely by CMV exposure. The sequencing pipeline was judged likely to have produced a cluster of highly shared sequence variants as a technical artifact. HLA typing was unavailable for some donors at each locus, so association tests used only the typed subset. A further reported finding was that TCR beta sequences accurately predicted the HLA-A and HLA-B alleles for most subjects in the first cohort. Correlated functional status among segregating V segments might reflect linkage disequilibrium, but an unknown experimental factor could not be ruled out. The 87-base-pair reads could not distinguish some IMGT-functional V segments, including TRBV6-2 and TRBV6-3, so those segments were excluded. Assigning TCR associations to individual alleles was difficult when HLA alleles, especially DR and DQ, strongly co-occurred. V-gene and J-gene trimming of TCR beta chains was associated with a missense DCLRE1C variant in a later genetic analysis, and the association was replicated in an independent cohort. In this cohort, only TCR beta chains were sequenced, and detectable features were limited by the absence of alpha or paired-chain data. It was suggested by the authors that the approach could potentially be generalized to other disease states and immunological phenotypes. In a later analysis, HLA-associated TCR beta chains were found to be more clonally expanded and to have lower generation probabilities than equally common non-associated chains. A later genetic analysis reported fewer N-insertions in productive TCRs among donors in an Asian-associated ancestry cluster than the roughly 620-donor mean. In vitro tests confirmed that a few of the cytomegalovirus-associated TCR beta chains recognize cytomegalovirus antigens. At a false discovery rate of 0.05, a later analysis linked fewer than 20,000 TCR beta sequences to specific HLA alleles. Most TCR sequences were observed very rarely across donors, whereas some public TCRs were present in many individuals. The classifier was reported to diagnose cytomegalovirus status with high specificity and sensitivity in both the original cohort and the validation cohort. Because counts were too low, around 17 rarely observed V segments, including chromosome 9 orphons, were left out of the earlier analysis of a few hundred of the donors. In the study, some 160 TCR beta chains were listed as associated with cytomegalovirus. For the cohort, immune exposure information was limited to CMV serostatus. Several of the top co-occurrence clusters appeared to be linked to parvovirus B19, influenza, CMV and Epstein-Barr virus, according to a later analysis. In a later analysis, the rate of TCR association differed among HLA loci, with DRB1 alleles having the most associated TCRs and HLA-C alleles having the fewest. An earlier analysis of approximately 540 of the donors showed that most TCR beta V segments appeared in productive rearrangements either about 87% or about 30% of the time, which broadly matched IMGT annotations. Presence/absence analyses assumed roughly uniform sequencing depth across donors, an assumption that may not hold.

The chain was built from TRBV7-8 and TRBJ2-7, and 13 bases in between align with TRBD2. This sequence was found in a man younger than 45 in good health and CMV-seropositive. The specimen sequenced was PBMCs. The CDR3 region: CASSLVALAGGTHEQYF. The DNA reads as follows: TGTGCCAGCAGCTTAGTAGCACTAGCGGGAGGGACCCACGAGCAGTACTTC.